Reported below is one TCR beta chain. Its antigen is unidentified. The source of the sample is a study of T cell responses to AZD1222 COVID-19 vaccine. Generated by immunoSEQ multiplex PCR, the TCRdb table keeps only in-frame clones and is missing some. The table records around 180,000 clones, 94% of them present only once. Study-wide results and caveats: Two AZD1222 doses significantly raised spike-specific TCR breadth and depth over controls. Across spike, vaccine-associated CD4 TCRs were found, dominant at 160-218 and 743-854. Only a handful of AZD1222 recipients, roughly 6 in all, had baseline seropositivity.

The CDR3 is 13 residues long. Germline assignment: CDR1 DFQATT and CDR2 SNEGSKA (reference sequence). Between the trimmed V and J ends, which lost 6 bases and 3 bases, there was a span of 12 bases. Sample: peripheral blood, taken on day 0 of AZD1222 vaccination. This TCR was recovered from an adult in good health. The chain carries TRBV20-1 and TRBJ2-1; D unresolved. Here the CDR3 reads CSASRQIYNEQFF. The CDR3 coding sequence is TGCAGTGCGAGTCGGCAGATCTACAATGAGCAGTTCTTC.